A single sample gave rise to the 30 T cell receptor beta chains below, sequenced in a study of blood T cell repertoires in COVID-19. Profiled with immunoSEQ multiplex PCR; TCRdb holds only in-frame clones, not every one. The sample includes approximately 240,000 clones, around 90% of them seen just once. Sequenced input: PBMCs or T cells enriched from blood (not recorded which). The source of these receptors is a woman aged 18 to 35 who had recovered from COVID-19.

J is TRBJ2-3 and V is TRBV10-3, with a weak D call TRBD1 (5 bases). In germline, CDR1 is ENHRY, CDR2 SYGVKD. V was shortened by 10 bases and J by 2 bases, with 16 bases between the two germline ends. CDR3 length: 14 amino acids. The CDR3 DNA is TGTGCCACCTGCACAGGAGAGGTCACAGATACGCAGTATTTT. This sequence encodes CATCTGEVTDTQYF.

This chain links TRBV28 with TRBJ1-2, with no clear D. Germline V gene sequence: CDR1 MDHEN, CDR2 SYDVKM. V was pared by 5 bases and J by 8 bases, with 18 bases between. This CDR3 has 14 residues. CDR3 bases: TGTGCCAGCAGTCCTGACAACCGGGGAGGGGGCTACACCTTC. Translation gives CASSPDNRGGGYTF.

The chain uses TRBV29-1 and TRBJ1-2; 9 bases fit TRBD1. CDR3 length: 13 amino acids. The germline gives CDR1 SQVTM, CDR2 ANQGSEA. The V and J ends lost 3 bases and 6 bases, in that order; junction bases with no gene match: 5. CDR3 DNA: TGCAGCGTTGATGTAGACAGGGGGAATGGCTACACCTTC. Protein sequence: CSVDVDRGNGYTF.

This chain links TRBV29-1 with TRBJ2-5; 12 positions agree with TRBD2. The CDR3 runs to 13 residues. V lost 6 bases, J lost 5 bases, and 4 bases stayed unmatched. CDR1 and CDR2 from the germline V gene are SQVTM and ANQGSEA. The CDR3 sequence is CSVRTSGGETQYF. CDR3 DNA: TGCAGCGTAAGAACTAGCGGGGGGGAGACCCAGTACTTC. The whole variable domain, remainder taken from reference TRBV29-1 and TRBJ2-5, is SAVISQKPSRDICQRGTSLTIQCQVDSQVTMMFWYRQQPGQSLTLIATANQGSEATYESGFVIDKFPISRPNLTFSTLTVSNMSPEDSSIYLCSVRTSGGETQYFGPGTRLLVL.

The rearrangement links TRBV15 to TRBJ2-1, with 7 bases fitting TRBD1. The germline gives CDR1 LNHNV, CDR2 YYDKDF (reference sequence). The V segment lost 9 bases and the J segment 4 bases; nucleotides outside the gene matches: 9. The CDR3 runs 14 residues. This CDR3 reads CATGRDRDYNEQFF. The CDR3 coding sequence is TGTGCCACGGGCCGGGACAGAGATTACAATGAGCAGTTCTTC.

This clone was picked up one time. CDR3 nucleotides: TGTGCCAGCAGACGACTAGCGGGAGGTTCGGGAGATACGCAGTATTTT. This encodes CASRRLAGGSGDTQYF. This sequence joins TRBV28 and TRBJ2-3; 13 nucleotides agree with TRBD2. The CDR3 is 16 residues long. With 6 bases clipped from V and 5 bases from J, the junction kept 8 bases outside the gene matches. In germline, CDR1 is MDHEN, CDR2 SYDVKM.

V is TRBV6-1 and J is TRBJ1-1, with 8 bases matching TRBD1. V dropped 2 bases and J dropped 1; count of bases not matched to a gene: 6. The CDR3 is 16 amino acids. Germline values: CDR1 MNHNS, CDR2 SASEGT. CDR3 amino acids: CASSESVGTGNTEAFF. The CDR3 DNA reads TGTGCCAGCAGTGAAAGTGTTGGGACAGGGAACACTGAAGCTTTCTTT.

The V call is TRBV14, the J call TRBJ2-7; D is perhaps TRBD2 (7 bases). Germline assignment: CDR1 SGHDN and CDR2 FVKESK. This CDR3 has 15 residues. V was shortened by 1 base and J by 1 base, with 11 bases between the two germline ends. Written as DNA, the CDR3 is TGTGCCAGCAGCCAAGGCGGGGGCCGTTCCTACGAGCAGTACTTC. Protein: CASSQGGGRSYEQYF.

This chain links TRBV6-4 with TRBJ1-4, with a tentative D call TRBD1 (6 bases). This CDR3 comprises 14 residues. Between the trimmed V and J ends, which lost 7 bases and 0 bases, there was a span of 9 bases. Germline CDR1 and CDR2: MRHNA and SNTAGT. In DNA, the CDR3 is TGTGCCAGCAAACGGACAGCAACTAATGAAAAACTGTTTTTT. It encodes CASKRTATNEKLFF.

This chain connects TRBV12-3 or TRBV12-4 to TRBJ1-1; possible D gene TRBD1, 5 bases. V was clipped by 3 bases and J by 7 bases, with 12 bases between them. The CDR3 consists of 13 residues. The CDR3 nucleotides are TGTGCCAGCAGTTTTGCCCCCGGGGGTGAAGCTTTCTTT. This gives the protein CASSFAPGGEAFF.

The chain couples TRBV28 to TRBJ1-4; 9 bases are a match to TRBD1. This CDR3 spans 13 amino acids. Germline assignment: CDR1 MDHEN and CDR2 SYDVKM. V dropped 8 bases and J dropped 7; count of bases not matched to a gene: 5. The DNA for the CDR3 is TGTGCCAGCTTGAGGACAGGGGTTGAAAAACTGTTTTTT. Its translation: CASLRTGVEKLFF. The entire variable domain, with the rest obtained from reference TRBV28 and TRBJ1-4, is as follows: DVKVTQSSRYLVKRTGEKVFLECVQDMDHENMFWYRQDPGLGLRLIYFSYDVKMKEKGDIPEGYSVSREKKERFSLILESASTNQTSMYLCASLRTGVEKLFFGSGTQLSVL.

This clone was seen a single time. The rearrangement joins TRBV19 to TRBJ1-2; tentatively, D is TRBD1 (5 bases). V was pared by 0 bases and J by 8 bases, with 10 bases between. Germline loops: CDR1 LNHDA, CDR2 SQIVND (reference sequence). This CDR3 region has 13 residues. This CDR3 is CASSIEAGQGYTF. In nucleotides, the CDR3 is TGTGCCAGTAGTATAGAGGCAGGGCAGGGCTACACCTTC. Combining the CDR3 with reference TRBV19 and TRBJ1-2 gives the whole variable domain DGGITQSPKYLFRKEGQNVTLSCEQNLNHDAMYWYRQDPGQGLRLIYYSQIVNDFQKGDIAEGYSVSREKKESFPLTVTSAQKNPTAFYLCASSIEAGQGYTFGSGTRLTVV.

The J gene is TRBJ2-1, the V gene TRBV29-1; D uncertain. The germline CDR1 and CDR2 sequences are SQVTM and ANQGSEA. Trimming pared 0 bases from V and 3 bases from J, leaving 6 bases between. The CDR3 is made up of 13 amino acids. DNA of the CDR3: TGCAGCGTTGAAGAGCGGAGCTACAATGAGCAGTTCTTC. Its protein is CSVEERSYNEQFF.

CDR3 bases: TGTGCCAGCCGCAGGGGGCAGGAAAGCAATCAGCCCCAGCATTTT. Translating it yields CASRRGQESNQPQHF. The chain is built from TRBV7-6 and TRBJ1-5; 8 positions match TRBD1. Germline CDR1 reads SGHVS; CDR2 reads FNYEAQ. The CDR3 length is 15 residues. The trim removed 8 bases at V and 1 base at J, leaving 7 bases unmatched.

Only one count was recorded for this clone. V is TRBV29-1 and J is TRBJ1-5, with 7 bases matching TRBD1. Germline trimming cut 4 bases from V and 1 base from J; bases unmatched to any gene: 13. This CDR3 has 17 amino acids. The germline gives CDR1 SQVTM, CDR2 ANQGSEA. CDR3: CSVANAGGSMSNQPQHF. For the CDR3, the DNA is TGCAGCGTTGCTAATGCAGGGGGGTCGATGAGCAATCAGCCCCAGCATTTT. Filled out from reference TRBV29-1 and TRBJ1-5, the complete variable domain reads SAVISQKPSRDICQRGTSLTIQCQVDSQVTMMFWYRQQPGQSLTLIATANQGSEATYESGFVIDKFPISRPNLTFSTLTVSNMSPEDSSIYLCSVANAGGSMSNQPQHFGDGTRLSIL.

This clone has just a few counts. This chain links TRBV3-1 (or the pseudogene TRBV3-2) with TRBJ2-4; 8 bases are shared with TRBD2. V dropped 1 base and J dropped 7; count of bases not matched to a gene: 6. CDR1 and CDR2 (germline): LGHDT, YNNKEL (reference sequence). CDR3 length equals 15 residues. DNA of the CDR3: TGTGCCAGCAGCCAAGCCTTGGTAGCGGGGAACATTCAGTACTTC. Its translation is CASSQALVAGNIQYF.

The rearrangement uses TRBV3-1 (or the pseudogene TRBV3-2) and TRBJ2-2; 12 nucleotides agree with TRBD2. From germline, CDR1 is LGHDT and CDR2 YNNKEL (reference sequence). The J segment lost 0 bases and the V segment lost 1 base, leaving 12 bases of the junction unmatched. CDR3 size: 21 residues. CDR3 nucleotide sequence: TGTGCCAGCAGCCAAGGTCGCCGGGGTTCTAGCGGGAGGGCGAACACCGGGGAGCTGTTTTTT. Protein sequence: CASSQGRRGSSGRANTGELFF.

The CDR3 sequence: CASSPRQGTYEQYF. CDR3 DNA sequence: TGTGCCAGCTCACCAAGACAGGGTACCTACGAGCAGTACTTC. This chain links TRBV18 with TRBJ2-7; TRBD1 matches at 7 bases. J was trimmed by 2 bases and V by 2 bases; bases with no gene match: 3. This CDR3 comprises 14 residues. Germline values: CDR1 KGHSH, CDR2 LQKENI.

The CDR3 protein is CATSRVPGLGFYEQYF. In DNA form, the CDR3 reads TGTGCCACCAGCAGAGTACCGGGACTAGGGTTCTACGAGCAGTACTTC. J is TRBJ2-7 and V is TRBV15, with TRBD2 matching over 8 bases. Germline CDR1 reads LNHNV; CDR2 reads YYDKDF (reference sequence). CDR3 length: 16 amino acids. V gave up 1 base and J gave up 3 bases; unmatched junction bases: 8.

The V gene is TRBV7-2, the J gene TRBJ2-7, with 8 nucleotides matching TRBD1. The J segment lost 4 bases and the V segment lost 6 bases, leaving 8 bases of the junction unmatched. Looked up from germline, CDR1 is SGHTA and CDR2 is FQGNSA. The CDR3 extends over 14 amino acids. The CDR3, as DNA: TGTGCCAGCAGATCGGACAGGGAATCGTACGAGCAGTACTTC. Its translation is CASRSDRESYEQYF.

The chain combines TRBV10-3 with TRBJ2-1, with 7 bases that match TRBD2. The CDR3 length is 13 residues. The J segment lost 4 bases and the V segment lost 7 bases, leaving 4 bases of the junction unmatched. From germline, CDR1 is ENHRY and CDR2 SYGVKD. As DNA, the CDR3 is TGTGCCATCAACTCGGGGGGTTACAATGAGCAGTTCTTC. Translated: CAINSGGYNEQFF.

The chain uses TRBV7-8 and TRBJ1-2; D unresolved. The CDR3 is 14 amino acids. Germline CDR1 reads SGHVS; CDR2 reads FQNEAQ. The V end was cut by 0 bases, the J end by 4 bases, with 9 bases between. CDR3 bases: TGTGCCAGCAGCTTAGCCGATCCGGTCTATGGCTACACCTTC. Translated: CASSLADPVYGYTF.

The chain links TRBV4-1 to TRBJ1-5; D is possibly TRBD1 (5 bases). The CDR3 spans 17 residues. Germline loops: CDR1 MGHRA, CDR2 YSYEKL. Trimming stripped 3 bases from V and 0 bases from J, with 15 bases between. The CDR3 loop is CASSHARDSNSNQPQHF. CDR3 nucleotide sequence: TGCGCCAGCAGCCATGCCCGGGACTCCAATAGCAATCAGCCCCAGCATTTT.

The V gene is TRBV2, the J gene TRBJ2-2; possible D gene TRBD1, 7 bases. CDR1 is SNHLY, CDR2 FYNNEI, per germline. The CDR3 sequence is 14 residues long. V was pared by 2 bases and J by 7 bases, with 11 bases between. CDR3 coding DNA: TGTGCCAGCAGTGAAAACAGGGGAGGCGGGGAGCTGTTTTTT. This gives the protein CASSENRGGGELFF.

The genes are TRBV14 and TRBJ1-1; perhaps TRBD1 as D (6 bases). This CDR3 has 15 amino acids. The germline gives CDR1 SGHDN, CDR2 FVKESK. V lost 2 bases and J lost 0, with 10 bases in between. The CDR3 coding sequence is TGTGCCAGCAGCCAAACGGGGACAATGAACACTGAAGCTTTCTTT. Protein sequence: CASSQTGTMNTEAFF.

The chain recombines TRBV6-5 with TRBJ2-1; D is possibly TRBD2 (5 bases). Germline values: CDR1 MNHEY, CDR2 SVGAGI. The ends were cut back, 8 bases at V and 4 bases at J, with 15 bases in the middle. This CDR3 has 14 amino acids. The CDR3 reads CASLFSTIYNEQFF. CDR3 DNA: TGTGCCAGCCTTTTTTCGACTATTTACAATGAGCAGTTCTTC.

The chain joins TRBV2 to TRBJ1-2, with TRBD1 matching 7 bases. V lost 0 bases, J lost 3 bases, and 7 bases stayed unmatched. Germline CDR1 reads SNHLY; CDR2 reads FYNNEI. The CDR3 covers 16 residues. CDR3 sequence: CASSEAQEGAYYGYTF. The CDR3 coding sequence is TGTGCCAGCAGTGAAGCGCAGGAGGGGGCCTACTATGGCTACACCTTC.

This clone was counted a single time. The chain carries TRBV19 and TRBJ1-1, with TRBD1 matching over 8 bases. CDR1 is LNHDA, CDR2 SQIVND, per germline (reference sequence). The CDR3 is 17 amino acids. V lost 4 bases and J lost 3; bases outside the gene matches: 13. CDR3 nucleotide sequence: TGTGCCAGTAGTAGAAGAAGTGGACAGGGTACGGACACTGAAGCTTTCTTT. It specifies CASSRRSGQGTDTEAFF.

The chain links TRBV19 to TRBJ1-5; D unresolved. CDR3 length: 14 residues. The ends were cut back, 3 bases at V and 5 bases at J, with 11 bases in the middle. The V gene's germline CDR1 is LNHDA and CDR2 SQIVND (reference sequence). This chain's CDR3 is CASSIPDGDQPQHF. The CDR3 DNA reads TGTGCCAGTAGTATCCCTGACGGAGATCAGCCCCAGCATTTT.

This clone was observed once. The chain has TRBV2 and TRBJ2-7; the match to TRBD1 covers 10 bases. V gave up 11 bases and J gave up 6 bases; unmatched junction bases: 7. The CDR3 covers 12 residues. Germline V lookup: CDR1 SNHLY, CDR2 FYNNEI. CDR3 sequence reads: CAGGQGIGEQYF. CDR3 bases: TGTGCCGGGGGACAGGGGATCGGCGAGCAGTACTTC.